Reported below is one T cell receptor (beta chain). Its specificity is not known. A read error may account for a junction end that differs from germline. Input for naive CD8 libraries was roughly 19,000 to 1,000,000 sorted cells; the RNA fraction used was 10%, 30% or 50%. This entry is derived from a study of molecular identifiers for immune sequencing clone quantification. Study-wide results and caveats: Clones carrying above 20 RNA copies accounted for over 97% of effector molecules, under 1% in naive cells.

The germline gives CDR1 DFQATT, CDR2 SNEGSKA (reference sequence). The CDR3 extends over 13 amino acids. TCRdb itself ran the PCR reads through MiXCR, one entry per CDR3 protein. Among approximately 550,000 distinct CDR3 sequences listed, under 30% were seen once. The material sequenced was naive CD8+ T cells from blood, with Jurkat cell RNA spiked in. The subset denotes: FACS-sorted CD8+CD4-CCR7+CD45RA+ naive T cells. The chain uses TRBV20-1 and TRBJ2-7, with D unclear. This receptor was obtained from a human donor in good health. Some libraries in this study had Jurkat cell RNA spiked in. The CDR3 reads CRASSLVTYEQYF. The CDR3 bases are TGCAGAGCTAGTTCCCTCGTTACCTACGAGCAGTACTTC.